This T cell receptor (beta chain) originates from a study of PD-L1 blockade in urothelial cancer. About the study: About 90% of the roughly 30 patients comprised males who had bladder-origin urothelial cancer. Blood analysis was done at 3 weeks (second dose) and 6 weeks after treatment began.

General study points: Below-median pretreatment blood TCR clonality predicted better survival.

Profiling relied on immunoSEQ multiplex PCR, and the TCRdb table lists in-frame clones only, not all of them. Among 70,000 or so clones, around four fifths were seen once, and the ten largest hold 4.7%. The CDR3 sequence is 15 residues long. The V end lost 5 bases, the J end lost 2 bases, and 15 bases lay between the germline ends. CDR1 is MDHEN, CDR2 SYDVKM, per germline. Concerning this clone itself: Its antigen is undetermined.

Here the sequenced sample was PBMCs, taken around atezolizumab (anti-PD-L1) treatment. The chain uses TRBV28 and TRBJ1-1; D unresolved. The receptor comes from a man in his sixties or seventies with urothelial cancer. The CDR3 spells CASSQVLQRNTEAFF. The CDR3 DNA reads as TGTGCCAGCAGTCAGGTCCTCCAACGCAACACTGAAGCTTTCTTT. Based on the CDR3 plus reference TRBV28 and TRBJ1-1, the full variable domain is DVKVTQSSRYLVKRTGEKVFLECVQDMDHENMFWYRQDPGLGLRLIYFSYDVKMKEKGDIPEGYSVSREKKERFSLILESASTNQTSMYLCASSQVLQRNTEAFFGQGTRLTVV.